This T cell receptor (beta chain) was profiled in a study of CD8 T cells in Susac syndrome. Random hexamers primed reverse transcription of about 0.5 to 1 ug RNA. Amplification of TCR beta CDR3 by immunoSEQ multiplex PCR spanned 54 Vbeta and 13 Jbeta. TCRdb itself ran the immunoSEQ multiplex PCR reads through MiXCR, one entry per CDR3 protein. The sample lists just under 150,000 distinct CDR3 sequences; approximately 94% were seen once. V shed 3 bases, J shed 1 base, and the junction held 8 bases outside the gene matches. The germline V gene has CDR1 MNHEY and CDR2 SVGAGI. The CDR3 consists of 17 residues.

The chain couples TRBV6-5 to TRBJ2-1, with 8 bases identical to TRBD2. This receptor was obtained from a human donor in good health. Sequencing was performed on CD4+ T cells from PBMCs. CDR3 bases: TGTGCCAGCAGTTATGGTCCGGGAGGGGGTTCCTACAATGAGCAGTTCTTC. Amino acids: CASSYGPGGGSYNEQFF.